This is a list of T cell receptor beta chains from one sample in a study of beta chain features in type 1 diabetes. Clones were sequenced by immunoSEQ multiplex PCR, and TCRdb holds only the in-frame ones, with some missing. The sample shows under 300,000 clones, roughly 11% of them seen only once. What was sequenced was naive CD4+ T cells from blood. Receptors originate from a young man with type 1 diabetes. The CDR3 runs from the conserved cysteine through the conserved F or W. The D gene is left open where the match is weak. Not all rows give a size; the values are once, few, many and, for expanded clones, a class.

clone_size: .; d_call: TRBD2; j_call: TRBJ2-7; v_call: TRBV11-2; cdr3_aa: CASSRGSGEVEQYF; cdr3_nt: TGTGCCAGCAGCCGGGGGAGCGGGGAGGTCGAGCAGTACTTC
clone_size: few; d_call: TRBD1; j_call: TRBJ2-1; v_call: TRBV4-3; cdr3_aa: CASSQDLKTGVNEQFF; cdr3_nt: TGCGCCAGCAGCCAAGACCTGAAGACAGGGGTTAATGAGCAGTTCTTC
clone_size: few; d_call: .; j_call: TRBJ1-1; v_call: TRBV2; cdr3_aa: CASSGNRETEAFF; cdr3_nt: TGTGCCAGCAGTGGGAACAGGGAGACTGAAGCTTTCTTT
clone_size: few; d_call: TRBD1; j_call: TRBJ2-2; v_call: TRBV5-1; cdr3_aa: CASSPWTGNTGELFF; cdr3_nt: TGCGCCAGCAGCCCATGGACAGGAAACACCGGGGAGCTGTTTTTT
clone_size: few; d_call: .; j_call: TRBJ2-1; v_call: TRBV9; cdr3_aa: CASSVDLRVSYNEQFF; cdr3_nt: TGTGCCAGCAGCGTAGACCTGAGGGTCTCCTACAATGAGCAGTTCTTC
clone_size: few; d_call: TRBD1; j_call: TRBJ2-5; v_call: TRBV28; cdr3_aa: CASSSGQGETQYF; cdr3_nt: TGTGCCAGCAGCTCGGGACAGGGGGAGACCCAGTACTTC
clone_size: few; d_call: TRBD1; j_call: TRBJ2-7; v_call: TRBV18; cdr3_aa: CASSGQGRKMGQYF; cdr3_nt: TGTGCCAGCTCTGGACAGGGAAGAAAGATGGGGCAGTACTTC
clone_size: few; d_call: .; j_call: TRBJ2-7; v_call: TRBV11-1; cdr3_aa: CASSIQGLGYEQYF; cdr3_nt: TGTGCCAGCAGCATCCAGGGACTCGGCTACGAGCAGTACTTC
clone_size: .; d_call: TRBD2; j_call: TRBJ2-3; v_call: TRBV18; cdr3_aa: CASSATAGGLRDTQYF; cdr3_nt: TGTGCCAGCTCAGCCACGGCGGGGGGCCTTCGAGATACGCAGTATTTT
clone_size: few; d_call: TRBD2; j_call: TRBJ2-5; v_call: TRBV2; cdr3_aa: CASSEGGSGVGYF; cdr3_nt: TGTGCCAGCAGTGAGGGCGGGAGCGGGGTCGGGTACTTC
clone_size: few; d_call: .; j_call: TRBJ1-1; v_call: TRBV6-5; cdr3_aa: CASSYWSGANTEAFF; cdr3_nt: TGTGCCAGCAGTTACTGGTCAGGCGCGAACACTGAAGCTTTCTTT
clone_size: .; d_call: TRBD2; j_call: TRBJ2-2; v_call: TRBV5-4; cdr3_aa: CASSEAGGYTGELFF; cdr3_nt: TGTGCCAGCAGCGAAGCGGGGGGGTACACCGGGGAGCTGTTTTTT
clone_size: few; d_call: .; j_call: TRBJ1-1; v_call: TRBV6-6; cdr3_aa: CASSSRPFEAFF; cdr3_nt: TGTGCCAGCAGCTCTAGACCGTTTGAAGCTTTCTTT
clone_size: few; d_call: TRBD1; j_call: TRBJ1-2; v_call: TRBV6-5; cdr3_aa: CASSQQGDGYTF; cdr3_nt: TGTGCCAGCAGTCAACAGGGGGACGGCTACACCTTC
clone_size: few; d_call: TRBD1; j_call: TRBJ1-2; v_call: TRBV9; cdr3_aa: CASSSRTGAYGYTF; cdr3_nt: TGTGCCAGCAGCTCCCGGACAGGGGCCTATGGCTACACCTTC
clone_size: few; d_call: TRBD2; j_call: TRBJ2-3; v_call: TRBV6-1; cdr3_aa: CASSGLAGNTDTQYF; cdr3_nt: TGTGCCAGCAGCGGACTAGCGGGGAACACAGATACGCAGTATTTT
clone_size: .; d_call: .; j_call: TRBJ1-1; v_call: TRBV5-1; cdr3_aa: CASKNRAANTEAFF; cdr3_nt: TGCGCCAGCAAAAACAGGGCGGCGAACACTGAAGCTTTCTTT
clone_size: few; d_call: .; j_call: TRBJ1-2; v_call: TRBV19; cdr3_aa: CASSMQGGYGYTF; cdr3_nt: TGTGCCAGTAGTATGCAGGGCGGCTATGGCTACACCTTC
clone_size: .; d_call: .; j_call: TRBJ1-2; v_call: TRBV2; cdr3_aa: CASSDTPGAYGYTF; cdr3_nt: TGTGCCAGCAGTGACACTCCAGGGGCCTATGGCTACACCTTC
clone_size: few; d_call: TRBD2; j_call: TRBJ2-5; v_call: TRBV4-2; cdr3_aa: CASSPGLAGQETQYF; cdr3_nt: TGTGCCAGCAGCCCAGGACTAGCGGGGCAAGAGACCCAGTACTTC
clone_size: few; d_call: TRBD1; j_call: TRBJ1-5; v_call: TRBV18; cdr3_aa: CASSPKMVWDRGNQPQHF; cdr3_nt: TGTGCCAGCTCACCAAAAATGGTCTGGGACAGGGGCAATCAGCCCCAGCATTTT
clone_size: few; d_call: .; j_call: TRBJ2-7; v_call: TRBV20-1; cdr3_aa: CSAPQGYEQYF; cdr3_nt: TGCAGTGCTCCACAGGGCTACGAGCAGTACTTC
clone_size: .; d_call: TRBD1; j_call: TRBJ2-1; v_call: TRBV29-1; cdr3_aa: CSVGDRGNEQFF; cdr3_nt: TGCAGCGTGGGGGACAGGGGGAATGAGCAGTTCTTC
clone_size: few; d_call: .; j_call: TRBJ1-5; v_call: TRBV4-2; cdr3_aa: CASSFRKGIRQPQHF; cdr3_nt: TGTGCCAGCAGCTTCAGGAAGGGGATTAGACAGCCCCAGCATTTT
clone_size: .; d_call: .; j_call: TRBJ2-3; v_call: TRBV5-1; cdr3_aa: CASSLWGPDTQYF; cdr3_nt: TGCGCCAGCAGCTTGTGGGGGCCAGATACGCAGTATTTT
clone_size: few; d_call: .; j_call: TRBJ2-7; v_call: TRBV28; cdr3_aa: CASSPPSFYEQYF; cdr3_nt: TGTGCCAGCAGCCCTCCTTCCTTCTACGAGCAGTACTTC
clone_size: .; d_call: TRBD2; j_call: TRBJ2-1; v_call: TRBV11-2; cdr3_aa: CASSPGSGGVYNEQFF; cdr3_nt: TGTGCCAGCAGCCCGGGGAGCGGGGGGGTCTACAATGAGCAGTTCTTC
clone_size: .; d_call: .; j_call: TRBJ2-7; v_call: TRBV4-3; cdr3_aa: CASSPTRRGPYEQYF; cdr3_nt: TGCGCCAGCAGCCCCACTAGGAGGGGTCCCTACGAGCAGTACTTC
clone_size: .; d_call: TRBD2; j_call: TRBJ2-5; v_call: TRBV25-1; cdr3_aa: CASRKGTSGRQETQYF; cdr3_nt: TGTGCCAGCAGGAAGGGGACTAGCGGACGCCAAGAGACCCAGTACTTC
clone_size: few; d_call: TRBD1; j_call: TRBJ1-5; v_call: TRBV15; cdr3_aa: CATRRDWTGGSNQPQHF; cdr3_nt: TGTGCCACCAGACGCGATTGGACAGGGGGCAGCAATCAGCCCCAGCATTTT